This T cell receptor beta chain was identified in a study of blood T cell repertoires in COVID-19. CDR3 length: 17 amino acids. V lost 2 bases to trimming and J lost 3 bases; unmatched junction nucleotides: 5. CDR1 and CDR2 (germline): SGHAT, FQNNGV. Original handling: Amplifying reference gene primers gave estimates of nucleated cell counts. Generated by immunoSEQ multiplex PCR, the TCRdb table keeps only in-frame clones and is missing some. V and J calls and clone size are copied from that table; D and trimming were computed from the DNA. The sample lists more than 110,000 clones; approximately 90% were seen once.

Sequencing used PBMCs or T cells enriched from blood (not recorded which). V and J are TRBV11-2 and TRBJ2-7; 15 bases fit TRBD2. The TCR comes from a middle-aged man who had recovered from COVID-19. The DNA for the CDR3 is TGTGCCAGCAGCTTAAGGGGACTAGCGGGAGGTGTCTACGAGCAGTACTTC. Translating gives CASSLRGLAGGVYEQYF.